These 30 T cell receptor beta chains originate from one sample sequenced in a study of blood T cell repertoires in COVID-19. Profiled with immunoSEQ multiplex PCR; TCRdb holds only in-frame clones, not every one. The sample includes approximately 110,000 clones, more than 80% of them seen just once. Material for sequencing was peripheral blood. The receptor source for this set is a woman aged 40 to 50 with acute or convalescent COVID-19.

The V call is TRBV18, the J call TRBJ1-1; 10 bases fit TRBD1. The CDR3 is made up of 16 amino acids. Germline lookup yields CDR1 KGHSH and CDR2 LQKENI. With 2 bases clipped from V and 1 base from J, the junction kept 4 bases outside the gene matches. The CDR3 region has the DNA TGTGCCAGCTCACCAGACAGGGGGCTAGGGAACACTGAAGCTTTCTTT. It translates to CASSPDRGLGNTEAFF.

In nucleotides, the CDR3 is TGTGCCAGTAGTATAGGCGGGGTCCGCGAGACCCAGTACTTC. Residues: CASSIGGVRETQYF. This chain joins TRBV19 and TRBJ2-5; D may be TRBD2 (6 bases). The length of the CDR3 is 14 residues. V gave up 1 base and J gave up 5 bases, with 11 bases separating them. In germline, CDR1 is LNHDA, CDR2 SQIVND (reference sequence).

This chain connects TRBV5-5 to TRBJ2-6; tentatively, D is TRBD1 (5 bases). The CDR3 is made up of 14 amino acids. Germline values: CDR1 SGHKS, CDR2 YYEKEE (reference sequence). Trimming left V 4 bases short and J 4 bases short, with 9 bases between. CDR3 loop: CASSSRAGANVLTF. CDR3 sequence (DNA): TGTGCCAGCAGCAGCAGGGCCGGGGCCAACGTCCTGACTTTC.

The CDR3 loop is CASSRGQGMEQYF. As DNA, the CDR3 is TGTGCCAGCAGTCGCGGACAGGGCATGGAGCAGTACTTC. The chain carries TRBV12-3 or TRBV12-4 and TRBJ2-7; 8 nucleotides match TRBD1. The CDR3 extends over 13 amino acids. V shed 5 bases, J shed 7 bases, and the junction held 7 bases outside the gene matches.

The J gene is TRBJ2-7, the V gene TRBV5-1; maybe TRBD2 (5 bases). This CDR3 is 13 amino acids long. Germline V lookup: CDR1 SGHRS, CDR2 YFSETQ. The ends were cut back, 0 bases at V and 4 bases at J, with 8 bases in the middle. This CDR3 is CASSLVPGYEQYF. CDR3 sequence (DNA): TGCGCCAGCAGCTTGGTCCCGGGGTACGAGCAGTACTTC. Full variable domain (outside the CDR3, taken from reference TRBV5-1 and TRBJ2-7): KAGVTQTPRYLIKTRGQQVTLSCSPISGHRSVSWYQQTPGQGLQFLFEYFSETQRNKGNFPGRFSGRQFSNSRSEMNVSTLELGDSALYLCASSLVPGYEQYFGPGTRLTVT.

The count of this clone is one. The J gene is TRBJ1-3, the V gene TRBV2, with 7 bases matching TRBD1. The CDR3 covers 14 residues. Trimming cost V 5 bases and J 3 bases; bases outside gene matches: 4. The germline gives CDR1 SNHLY, CDR2 FYNNEI. CDR3 sequence reads: CASSPDRVGNTIYF. The CDR3, as DNA: TGTGCCAGCAGTCCTGACAGGGTTGGAAACACCATATATTTT.

The chain carries TRBV6-5 and TRBJ1-4; 7 positions match TRBD1. The germline gives CDR1 MNHEY, CDR2 SVGAGI. The CDR3 consists of 14 residues. With 6 bases clipped from V and 8 bases from J, the junction kept 9 bases outside the gene matches. The CDR3 DNA follows: TGTGCCAGCAGCCTTGACAGGGCTCGAGAAAAACTGTTTTTT. It translates to CASSLDRAREKLFF.

The rearrangement joins TRBV12-3 or TRBV12-4 to TRBJ1-5; possibly TRBD1 for D (5 bases). Trimming left V 4 bases short and J 7 bases short, with 11 bases between. The CDR3 runs to 13 residues. CDR3 in amino acids: CASSSTGLQPQHF. The CDR3 DNA is TGTGCCAGCAGTTCAACAGGATTACAGCCCCAGCATTTT.

This clone occurred once. The chain employs TRBV7-8 and TRBJ2-3; 10 bases line up with TRBD2. From germline, CDR1 is SGHVS and CDR2 FQNEAQ. The CDR3 sequence is 17 residues long. Unmatched junction bases numbered 11, after V lost 0 bases and J lost 8 bases. CDR3 sequence: CASSLALAGDGVATQYF. Here the CDR3 DNA reads TGTGCCAGCAGCTTAGCCCTAGCGGGGGACGGCGTTGCTACGCAGTATTTT.

The V call is TRBV27, the J call TRBJ1-2; 7 bases align to TRBD1. CDR1 and CDR2 (germline): MNHEY, SMNVEV (reference sequence). The CDR3 is 12 amino acids. V shed 6 bases and J 6 bases; nucleotides not matched to a gene: 4. CDR3 sequence (DNA): TGTGCCAGCAGCCCGACAGGGAATGGCTACACCTTC. This translates into CASSPTGNGYTF.

The CDR3 region has the DNA TGTGCCAGTAACGAGGGGGCAATCTCTGGGGCCAACGTCCTGACTTTC. It specifies CASNEGAISGANVLTF. The chain is built from TRBV19 and TRBJ2-6; TRBD1 agrees at 7 bases. The germline V gene has CDR1 LNHDA and CDR2 SQIVND (reference sequence). V lost 7 bases and J lost 0; bases outside the gene matches: 6. The CDR3 loop spans 16 amino acids.

The J gene is TRBJ2-3, the V gene TRBV7-9; tentatively, D is TRBD1 (7 bases). CDR1 is SEHNR, CDR2 FQNEAQ, per germline (reference sequence). Trimming removed 3 bases at V and 6 bases at J, with 13 bases between. The CDR3 consists of 14 residues. CDR3 nucleotides: TGTGCCAGCAGCTTTGACAGGGAGGCGGATACGCAGTATTTT. Protein sequence: CASSFDREADTQYF.

V is TRBV29-1 and J is TRBJ1-1, with D hard to call. The CDR3 runs 15 residues. V lost 5 bases and J 3 bases, leaving 19 bases between the germline ends. Germline V lookup: CDR1 SQVTM, CDR2 ANQGSEA. CDR3: CSVLIPRSRDTEAFF. The CDR3 bases are TGCAGCGTTCTCATACCTCGCAGTCGGGACACTGAAGCTTTCTTT.

The gene calls are TRBV19 and TRBJ1-6; no definite D call. From germline, CDR1 is LNHDA and CDR2 SQIVND (reference sequence). V was pared by 3 bases and J by 6 bases, with 21 bases between. This CDR3 has 18 amino acids. In nucleotides, the CDR3 is TGTGCCAGTAGTATTCGCTTCCGGGGAACTCTAACTAATTCACCCCTCCACTTT. It codes for CASSIRFRGTLTNSPLHF.

The genes are TRBV7-8 and TRBJ2-1; D not certain. The V gene's germline CDR1 is SGHVS and CDR2 FQNEAQ. The CDR3 runs to 15 residues. The V and J ends lost 2 bases and 3 bases respectively, with 11 bases between them. The CDR3 here is CASSLSYGGYNEQFF. In nucleotides, the CDR3 is TGTGCCAGCAGCTTATCTTATGGCGGCTACAATGAGCAGTTCTTC. Full variable domain (outside the CDR3, taken from reference TRBV7-8 and TRBJ2-1): GAGVSQSPRYKVAKRGQDVALRCDPISGHVSLFWYQQALGQGPEFLTYFQNEAQLDKSGLPSDRFFAERPEGSVSTLKIQRTQQEDSAVYLCASSLSYGGYNEQFFGPGTRLTVL.

This chain joins TRBV7-2 and TRBJ1-4, with D maybe TRBD1 (5 bases). The germline V and J ends were trimmed by 4 bases and 4 bases, with 16 bases remaining between them. The CDR3 runs to 16 residues. CDR1 and CDR2 from the germline V gene are SGHTA and FQGNSA. The CDR3 coding sequence is TGTGCCAGCAGCTCTGGAGGGACTAATGGTAATGAAAAACTGTTTTTT. Protein: CASSSGGTNGNEKLFF.

V usage is TRBV29-1 and J usage is TRBJ1-1; weak D call: TRBD1 (5 bases). There are 12 residues in the CDR3. CDR1 SQVTM and CDR2 ANQGSEA come from the germline V gene. The V gene lost 3 bases and the J gene lost 11 bases, with 16 bases spanning the gap. Here the CDR3 DNA reads TGCAGCGTTGAGGGGGGGACCACTGGGGCTTTCTTT. It is translated as CSVEGGTTGAFF. Full variable domain (remainder filled in from reference TRBV29-1 and TRBJ1-1): SAVISQKPSRDICQRGTSLTIQCQVDSQVTMMFWYRQQPGQSLTLIATANQGSEATYESGFVIDKFPISRPNLTFSTLTVSNMSPEDSSIYLCSVEGGTTGAFFGQGTRLTVV.

The V and J genes are TRBV5-1 and TRBJ2-3, with 9 bases matching TRBD1. Unmatched junction bases numbered 6, after V lost 0 bases and J lost 7 bases. CDR3 length equals 15 residues. CDR1 is SGHRS, CDR2 YFSETQ, per germline. Here the CDR3 reads CASSLGGQGAYTQYF. The CDR3 nucleotides read TGCGCCAGCAGCTTGGGGGGACAGGGCGCTTATACGCAGTATTTT.

The chain has TRBV19 and TRBJ2-7, with 10 bases matching TRBD1. Looked up from germline, CDR1 is LNHDA and CDR2 is SQIVND (reference sequence). This CDR3 spans 15 amino acids. V gave up 3 bases and J gave up 3 bases; unmatched junction bases: 5. For the CDR3, the DNA is TGTGCCAGTAGTATCCGGACAGGGGGGAACTACGAGCAGTACTTC. This gives the protein CASSIRTGGNYEQYF.

The rearrangement links TRBV5-4 to TRBJ2-3; 12 bases map to TRBD2. The length of the CDR3 is 18 residues. J was trimmed by 6 bases and V by 4 bases; bases with no gene match: 15. Germline lookup yields CDR1 SGHNT and CDR2 YYREEE (reference sequence). In nucleotides, the CDR3 is TGTGCCAGCAGCCCCCCCCGGATGACTAGCGGGGGAAGGGATACGCAGTATTTT. Residues: CASSPPRMTSGGRDTQYF.

This chain joins TRBV4-1 and TRBJ2-4, with 12 bases fitting TRBD1. The CDR3 is 19 residues long. The V gene's germline CDR1 is MGHRA and CDR2 YSYEKL. J lost 1 base, V lost 0 bases, and 7 bases had no gene match. The DNA for the CDR3 is TGCGCCAGCAGCCAAGAGGGACAGGGGGCAAGGAAGGCCAAAAACATTCAGTACTTC. It yields the protein CASSQEGQGARKAKNIQYF.

The chain combines TRBV6-1 with TRBJ1-3, with D unclear. V lost 0 bases and J lost 0, with 9 bases in between. The CDR3 contains 16 residues. Germline V gene lookup returns CDR1 MNHNS and CDR2 SASEGT. CDR3 coding DNA: TGTGCCAGCAGTGAAGCGGCCTTCTCCTCTGGAAACACCATATATTTT. It specifies CASSEAAFSSGNTIYF.

This clone was seen only once. V and J are TRBV7-8 and TRBJ1-1; TRBD1 matches 7 bases. This CDR3 is 14 amino acids long. V lost 3 bases to trimming and J lost 2 bases; unmatched junction nucleotides: 3. Germline V gives CDR1 SGHVS, CDR2 FQNEAQ. As DNA, the CDR3 is TGTGCCAGCAGCTTCGACAGGGCTAACACTGAAGCTTTCTTT. Protein: CASSFDRANTEAFF.

This rearrangement joins TRBV2 to TRBJ2-3, with 7 bases lining up with TRBD2. V dropped 3 bases and J dropped 2; count of bases not matched to a gene: 5. Germline-derived CDR1 and CDR2 are SNHLY and FYNNEI. The CDR3 has 15 residues. The chain's CDR3 is CASSDRTRPTDTQYF. The DNA for the CDR3 is TGTGCCAGCAGTGATCGGACTAGACCCACAGATACGCAGTATTTT.

The chain is built from TRBV11-1 and TRBJ2-5; 7 bases align to TRBD1. The V and J ends lost 1 base and 10 bases, in that order; junction bases with no gene match: 3. Germline V gene data show CDR1 as SGHAT and CDR2 as FQDESV (reference sequence). This CDR3 spans 12 amino acids. CDR3 in amino acids: CASSLDRGFQYF. The CDR3 DNA is TGTGCCAGCAGCTTAGACAGGGGATTCCAGTACTTC.

The J gene is TRBJ2-7, the V gene TRBV9, with 7 bases fitting TRBD1. V was pared by 5 bases and J by 0 bases, with 2 bases of the junction left unmatched. This CDR3 is built from 13 residues. Germline V gene lookup returns CDR1 SGDLS and CDR2 YYNGEE. CDR3 DNA sequence: TGTGCCAGCAGTAAGGGGGCCTCCTACGAGCAGTACTTC. This translates into CASSKGASYEQYF.

This chain links TRBV4-1 with TRBJ1-2, with TRBD1 identical over 8 bases. The CDR3 totals 14 residues. Germline CDR1 is MGHRA and CDR2 is YSYEKL. After removal of 4 bases from V and 9 bases from J, the junction contained 10 bases not matched to a gene. The CDR3 here is CASSPDRDRISYTF. CDR3 DNA: TGCGCCAGCAGCCCCGACCGGGACAGGATTAGCTACACCTTC.

The rearrangement links TRBV13 to TRBJ2-1; 7 bases line up with TRBD2. CDR3 length: 14 residues. Germline values: CDR1 PRHDT, CDR2 FYEKMQ (reference sequence). V lost 5 bases and J lost 6; bases outside the gene matches: 7. The CDR3, as DNA: TGTGCCAGCAGCCCTTGGACTAGAATCAATGAGCAGTTCTTC. This encodes CASSPWTRINEQFF.

V usage is TRBV7-3 and J usage is TRBJ2-3, with 7 nucleotides matching TRBD2. Germline V gene sequence: CDR1 SGHTA, CDR2 FQGTGA. The CDR3 totals 14 residues. The trim removed 2 bases at V and 6 bases at J, leaving 5 bases unmatched. CDR3 residues: CASSLAAGYDTQYF. The CDR3 coding sequence is TGTGCCAGCAGCTTAGCAGCGGGGTATGATACGCAGTATTTT.

V gene TRBV18 combines with J gene TRBJ1-5; a possible D gene is TRBD1 (6 bases). The CDR3 has 16 residues. Deletions cut 3 bases from V and 2 bases from J, with 14 bases between. Germline values: CDR1 KGHSH, CDR2 LQKENI. The CDR3 nucleotides are TGTGCCAGCTCACCCCCAGGGGTTTGGGGCAATCAGCCCCAGCATTTT. Protein product: CASSPPGVWGNQPQHF.